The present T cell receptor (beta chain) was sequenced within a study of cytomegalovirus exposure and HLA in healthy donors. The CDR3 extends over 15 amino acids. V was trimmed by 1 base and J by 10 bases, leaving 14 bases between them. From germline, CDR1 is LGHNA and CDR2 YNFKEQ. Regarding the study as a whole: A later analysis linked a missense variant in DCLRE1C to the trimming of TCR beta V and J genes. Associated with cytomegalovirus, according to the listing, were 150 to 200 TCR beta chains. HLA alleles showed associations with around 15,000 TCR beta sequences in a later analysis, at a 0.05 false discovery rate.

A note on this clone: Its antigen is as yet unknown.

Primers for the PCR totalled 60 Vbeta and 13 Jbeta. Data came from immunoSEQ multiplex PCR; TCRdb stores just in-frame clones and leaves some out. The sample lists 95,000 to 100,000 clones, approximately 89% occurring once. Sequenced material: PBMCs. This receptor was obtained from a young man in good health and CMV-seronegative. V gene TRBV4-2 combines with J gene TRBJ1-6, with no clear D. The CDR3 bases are TGTGCCAGCAGCCAAGTGGAGGGAAGGGAATCACCCCTCCACTTT. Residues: CASSQVEGRESPLHF.